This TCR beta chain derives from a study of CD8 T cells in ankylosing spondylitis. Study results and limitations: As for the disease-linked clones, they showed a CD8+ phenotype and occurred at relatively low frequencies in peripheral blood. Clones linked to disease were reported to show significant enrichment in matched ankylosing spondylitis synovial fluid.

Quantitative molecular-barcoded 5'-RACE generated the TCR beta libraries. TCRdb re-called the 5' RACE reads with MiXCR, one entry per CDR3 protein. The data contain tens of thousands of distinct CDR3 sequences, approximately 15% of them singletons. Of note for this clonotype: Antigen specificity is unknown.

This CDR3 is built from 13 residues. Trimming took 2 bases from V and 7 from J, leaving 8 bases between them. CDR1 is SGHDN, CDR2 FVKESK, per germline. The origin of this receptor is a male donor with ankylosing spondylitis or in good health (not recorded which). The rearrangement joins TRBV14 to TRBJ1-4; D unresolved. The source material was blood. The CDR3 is CASSQLLGEKLFF. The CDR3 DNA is TGTGCCAGCAGCCAATTGTTAGGTGAAAAACTGTTTTTT.